The 22 T cell receptor beta chains listed next were all sequenced from one sample in a study of CD8 T cells in ankylosing spondylitis. TCRdb reanalysed the 5' RACE reads using MiXCR and keeps one entry per CDR3 protein. The table shows about 500,000 distinct CDR3 sequences, with 9.5% to 15% occurring only once. Study-wide findings and caveats: A TCR beta motif of several highly homologous variants seemed to mark ankylosing spondylitis blood.

No cognate antigen is known for these TCRs. Specimen: blood, either unsorted or a sorted T cell fraction (not recorded which). The receptors originated from a male donor with ankylosing spondylitis.

This clonotype has only one observation. The genes are TRBV9 and TRBJ1-4; no clear D. The CDR3 runs 14 residues. Trimming stripped 1 base from V and 6 bases from J, with 10 bases between. The V gene's germline CDR1 is SGDLS and CDR2 YYNGEE. The DNA for the CDR3 is TGTGCCAGCAGCGTAAGGCAGTTCGATGAAAAACTGTTTTTT. The encoded protein is CASSVRQFDEKLFF.

This clonotype was recorded a few times. The chain uses TRBV5-1 and TRBJ2-7; possibly TRBD1 or TRBD2 for D (6 bases each). Germline CDR1 SGHRS, CDR2 YFSETQ. The CDR3 covers 14 residues. V gave up 5 bases and J gave up 5 bases, with 17 bases separating them. Written as DNA, the CDR3 is TGCGCCAGCAGGAGGGGGGAGAATCATCACGAGCAGTACGTC. Translated, it gives CASRRGENHHEQYV.

This clonotype was observed a handful of times. The chain is built from TRBV3-1 and TRBJ2-3; no definite D call. CDR3 length: 13 residues. Germline V gene data show CDR1 as LGHDT and CDR2 as YNNKEL (reference sequence). V lost 6 bases, J lost 1 base, and 8 bases lay in between. CDR3 region: CASSSIGTDTQYF. In DNA form, the CDR3 reads TGTGCCAGCAGTTCTATCGGCACAGATACGCAGTATTTT.

The V gene is TRBV20-1, the J gene TRBJ1-2; D might be TRBD1 (6 bases). The V end lost 6 bases, the J end lost 8 bases, and 16 bases lay between the germline ends. The germline V gene has CDR1 DFQATT and CDR2 SNEGSKA (reference sequence). The CDR3 contains 12 residues. The CDR3, as DNA: TGCAGTGCCCAGACAGGTCCTTGGGGCTACACCTTC. Protein: CSAQTGPWGYTF.

This clonotype was found a few times. The CDR3 DNA sequence: TGTGCCAGCAGCCAGACGAGGGGACAGGCCAACTATGGCTACACCTTC. Translating gives CASSQTRGQANYGYTF. The chain uses TRBV3-1 and TRBJ1-2; 8 nucleotides agree with TRBD1. The J segment lost 2 bases and the V segment lost 3 bases, leaving 8 bases of the junction unmatched. The CDR3 covers 16 residues. The V gene's germline CDR1 is LGHDT and CDR2 YNNKEL (reference sequence).

This clonotype turned up a few times. The chain joins TRBV7-6 to TRBJ2-1; 15 nucleotides agree with TRBD2. With 5 bases clipped from V and 8 bases from J, the junction kept 13 bases outside the gene matches. From germline, CDR1 is SGHVS and CDR2 FNYEAQ. The CDR3 contains 18 residues. The CDR3 sequence: CASSRSSGTSGRRYEQFF. The CDR3 DNA reads as TGTGCCAGCAGCCGGTCTTCCGGGACTAGCGGGAGGCGCTATGAGCAGTTCTTC. Full variable domain (outside the CDR3, taken from reference TRBV7-6 and TRBJ2-1): GAGVSQSPRYKVTKRGQDVALRCDPISGHVSLYWYRQALGQGPEFLTYFNYEAQQDKSGLPNDRFSAERPEGSISTLTIQRTEQRDSAMYRCASSRSSGTSGRRYEQFFGPGTRLTVL.

J is TRBJ1-1 and V is TRBV6-4; perhaps TRBD1 as D (6 bases). The CDR3 has 14 residues. Germline CDR1 and CDR2: MRHNA and SNTAGT. Deletions cut 8 bases from V and 1 base from J, with 14 bases between. The CDR3 DNA sequence: TGTGCCAGCCGCCCGGACAGATCGAACACTGAAGCTTTCTTT. Translating gives CASRPDRSNTEAFF.

At least ten counts were recorded for this clonotype. The V and J genes are TRBV10-3 and TRBJ2-2; 11 bases fit TRBD2. Trimming cost V 11 bases and J 3 bases; bases outside gene matches: 5. Looked up from germline, CDR1 is ENHRY and CDR2 is SYGVKD. The CDR3 spans 14 residues. CDR3 in amino acids: CAALTSGDTGELFF. As DNA, the CDR3 is TGTGCCGCATTGACTAGCGGGGACACCGGGGAGCTGTTTTTT.

This clonotype came up a few times. The V and J genes are TRBV7-2 and TRBJ1-2; the D gene is possibly TRBD1 (6 bases). Trimming took off 1 base at V and 3 bases at J, with 12 bases between the two ends. There are 15 residues in the CDR3. Per the germline V gene, CDR1 is SGHTA and CDR2 is FQGNSA. The CDR3 loop reads CASSLGDTADYGYTF. In DNA form, the CDR3 reads TGTGCCAGCAGCTTAGGGGACACCGCAGACTATGGCTACACCTTC.

A few counts support this clonotype. The chain uses TRBV28 and TRBJ2-7; D gene ambiguous. Trimming stripped 6 bases from V and 0 bases from J, with 18 bases between. The CDR3 is made up of 16 amino acids. CDR1 MDHEN and CDR2 SYDVKM come from the germline V gene. As DNA, the CDR3 is TGTGCCAGCAGCTCAATACGACCCGTGAGCTCCTACGAGCAGTACTTC. This gives the protein CASSSIRPVSSYEQYF.

This clonotype has a handful of counts. The chain has TRBV3-1 and TRBJ2-5; TRBD2 matches at 10 bases. This CDR3 comprises 17 residues. With 1 base clipped from V and 5 bases from J, the junction kept 10 bases outside the gene matches. CDR1 LGHDT and CDR2 YNNKEL come from the germline V gene (reference sequence). The CDR3 region is CASSQGLAGGSMETQYF. CDR3 nucleotide sequence: TGTGCCAGCAGCCAAGGGTTAGCGGGAGGTTCGATGGAGACCCAGTACTTC.

Many counts were recorded for this clonotype. The rearrangement joins TRBV24-1 to TRBJ2-1, with 8 bases aligning to TRBD1. Germline V CDR1 and CDR2: KGHDR, SFDVKD. This CDR3 has 13 residues. V was pared by 10 bases and J by 0 bases, with 1 base of the junction left unmatched. The CDR3 coding sequence is TGTGCCACTCAGGGGGCCTCCTACAATGAGCAGTTCTTC. Amino acid sequence: CATQGASYNEQFF.

J is TRBJ2-1 and V is TRBV5-1; 9 bases match TRBD1. The CDR3 has 15 residues. The J segment lost 6 bases and the V segment lost 5 bases, leaving 9 bases of the junction unmatched. The germline V gene encodes CDR1 SGHRS and CDR2 YFSETQ. CDR3 sequence: CASRAGQGSVNEQFF. In DNA form, the CDR3 reads TGCGCCAGCAGGGCGGGACAGGGAAGTGTCAATGAGCAGTTCTTC. The full variable domain, in which reference TRBV5-1 and TRBJ2-1 provide the parts outside the CDR3, is KAGVTQTPRYLIKTRGQQVTLSCSPISGHRSVSWYQQTPGQGLQFLFEYFSETQRNKGNFPGRFSGRQFSNSRSEMNVSTLELGDSALYLCASRAGQGSVNEQFFGPGTRLTVL.

This clonotype appeared once. The rearrangement links TRBV12-3 or TRBV12-4 to TRBJ2-1; maybe TRBD2 (5 bases). The CDR3 is 15 amino acids. V gave up 0 bases and J gave up 5 bases, with 11 bases separating them. The CDR3 DNA follows: TGTGCCAGCAGTTTAGCCCCAGCTAGCCACAATGAGCAGTTCTTC. Its protein product is CASSLAPASHNEQFF.

The V and J genes are TRBV25-1 and TRBJ1-2; TRBD1 agrees at 10 bases. J was trimmed by 5 bases and V by 6 bases; bases with no gene match: 6. Germline V gives CDR1 MGHDK, CDR2 SYGVNS. The CDR3 has 14 residues. CDR3 loop: CASRGDRGEYGYTF. The CDR3 DNA follows: TGTGCCAGCAGGGGGGACAGGGGAGAGTATGGCTACACCTTC.

This clonotype showed up many times. This chain uses TRBV6-4 with TRBJ2-3; 7 bases align to TRBD2. Germline-derived CDR1 and CDR2 are MRHNA and SNTAGT. CDR3 length: 15 residues. V was pared by 0 bases and J by 2 bases, with 2 bases of the junction left unmatched. The DNA for the CDR3 is TGTGCCAGCAGTGACTCGAGCGGGGCCACAGATACGCAGTATTTT. Protein sequence: CASSDSSGATDTQYF.

This chain uses TRBV12-3 or TRBV12-4 with TRBJ1-5; the D is unclear. The CDR3 loop spans 14 amino acids. V was trimmed by 6 bases and J by 6 bases, leaving 15 bases between them. DNA for the CDR3: TGTGCCAGCAGCCTACCCTATATTGGTCAGCCCCAGCATTTT. Translated: CASSLPYIGQPQHF.

The genes are TRBV20-1 and TRBJ2-1; 13 bases map to TRBD2. V dropped 6 bases and J dropped 10; count of bases not matched to a gene: 9. This CDR3 region has 14 residues. Germline CDR1 DFQATT, CDR2 SNEGSKA (reference sequence). The CDR3 reads CSAVTSGRLKEQFF. CDR3 DNA sequence: TGCAGTGCCGTGACTAGCGGGAGGTTAAAGGAGCAGTTCTTC.

This clonotype was seen a few times. V usage is TRBV6-1 and J usage is TRBJ2-7, with 8 bases lining up with TRBD1. The germline gives CDR1 MNHNS, CDR2 SASEGT. The V and J ends lost 6 bases and 2 bases, in that order; junction bases with no gene match: 6. The CDR3 runs 14 residues. The CDR3 loop reads CASRLTGDTYEQYF. In DNA, the CDR3 is TGTGCCAGCAGACTGACAGGGGACACCTACGAGCAGTACTTC.

This clonotype has a handful of counts. The genes are TRBV20-1 and TRBJ2-4; D is possibly TRBD1 or TRBD2 (5 bases each). V lost 0 bases to trimming and J lost 8 bases, with 20 bases between them. The germline V gene encodes CDR1 DFQATT and CDR2 SNEGSKA (reference sequence). CDR3 size: 16 residues. The CDR3 sequence: CSARDPRRGAVDIQYF. CDR3 DNA sequence: TGCAGTGCTAGAGATCCCAGGAGAGGGGCGGTGGACATTCAGTACTTC.

This clonotype has just one count. CDR3 DNA sequence: TGCAGCGTTGACCCTGGGAAGAAGACCCAGTACTTC. Translating gives CSVDPGKKTQYF. This chain uses TRBV29-1 with TRBJ2-5; no reliable D call. Looked up from germline, CDR1 is SQVTM and CDR2 is ANQGSEA. This CDR3 has 12 amino acids. Trimming left V 3 bases short and J 6 bases short, with 11 bases between.

This clonotype was found a few times. The rearrangement uses TRBV21-1 and TRBJ1-2. TRBV21-1 is a recognized pseudogene. The CDR3 covers 8 residues. The CDR3 DNA sequence: TGTGCCACCTTCTGCTACACCTTC. Its protein is CATFCYTF.